The 15 T cell receptor beta chains reported below all come from one sample, sequenced in a study of cytomegalovirus exposure and HLA in healthy donors. The PCR contained 60 Vbeta and 13 Jbeta primers. Profiling relied on immunoSEQ multiplex PCR, and the TCRdb table lists in-frame clones only, not all of them. This table has approximately 150,000 clones, 60% to 80% appearing once. Sample: PBMCs. The receptors stem from a man aged 18 to 29 in good health and CMV-seropositive.

The rearrangement joins TRBV27 to TRBJ1-5; D is possibly TRBD1 (6 bases). CDR3 size: 15 residues. Trimming shortened V by 9 bases and J by 7 bases, and 22 bases separated the two germline ends. Germline V lookup: CDR1 MNHEY, CDR2 SMNVEV (reference sequence). The CDR3 protein is CASSIWAGEGQPQHF. CDR3 sequence (DNA): TGTGCCAGTTCCATCTGGGCAGGGGAGGGGCAGCCCCAGCATTTT.

The rearrangement uses TRBV6-5 and TRBJ1-2, with 9 bases that match TRBD1. Germline CDR1 is MNHEY and CDR2 is SVGAGI. The V gene end was trimmed by 2 bases and the J gene end by 8 bases; junction bases not matched to a gene: 12. CDR3 size: 16 residues. The CDR3 coding sequence is TGTGCCAGCAGTTACAGGGACAGGGTAGCAACCTACGGCTACACCTTC. Translating it yields CASSYRDRVATYGYTF.

This chain uses TRBV7-3 with TRBJ2-3, with TRBD2 matching over 8 bases. The CDR3 loop spans 15 amino acids. Losses at the gene ends were 5 bases for V and 4 bases for J; bases not matched to a gene: 8. From germline, CDR1 is SGHTA and CDR2 FQGTGA. The chain's CDR3 is CASSTSGGGADTQYF. CDR3 nucleotide sequence: TGTGCCAGCAGCACTAGCGGAGGGGGGGCAGATACGCAGTATTTT.

The chain employs TRBV4-1 and TRBJ1-2; a possible D gene is TRBD1 (6 bases). CDR1 and CDR2 from the germline V gene are MGHRA and YSYEKL. Trimming shortened V by 1 base and J by 2 bases, and 11 bases separated the two germline ends. This CDR3 region has 15 residues. In DNA form, the CDR3 reads TGCGCCAGCAGCCAAGTCCGGACAGTCAACTATGGCTACACCTTC. Amino acids: CASSQVRTVNYGYTF.

The chain uses TRBV5-1 and TRBJ2-1, with TRBD2 matching 7 bases. The CDR3 covers 14 residues. With 5 bases clipped from V and 7 bases from J, the junction kept 9 bases outside the gene matches. Germline CDR1 is SGHRS and CDR2 is YFSETQ. The CDR3 DNA reads as TGCGCCAGCAGGGTCACGGGAGGTTTAAATGAGCAGTTCTTC. Protein sequence: CASRVTGGLNEQFF.

The chain links TRBV28 to TRBJ2-7; 7 bases align to TRBD1. Germline CDR1 and CDR2: MDHEN and SYDVKM. J gave up 0 bases and V 5 bases, and 4 bases lay outside the gene matches. The CDR3 consists of 14 residues. This CDR3 is CASSRGDSSYEQYF. The DNA of the CDR3 is TGTGCCAGCAGTCGAGGGGACAGCTCCTACGAGCAGTACTTC.

This clone was seen more than once but under ten times. This chain joins TRBV4-2 and TRBJ1-2; the D is unclear. Deletions cut 0 bases from V and 8 bases from J, with 10 bases between. The CDR3 consists of 13 residues. Germline V CDR1 and CDR2: LGHNA, YNFKEQ. The CDR3 protein is CASSQESGNGYTF. CDR3 sequence (DNA): TGTGCCAGCAGCCAAGAGTCGGGGAACGGCTACACCTTC.

The chain recombines TRBV25-1 with TRBJ2-5; D is perhaps TRBD1 (5 bases). The CDR3 has 14 residues. CDR1 MGHDK and CDR2 SYGVNS come from the germline V gene. The V end lost 4 bases, the J end lost 4 bases, and 13 bases lay between the germline ends. CDR3 residues: CASSAQDTPETQYF. Here the CDR3 DNA reads TGTGCCAGCAGTGCCCAGGACACTCCAGAGACCCAGTACTTC.

J is TRBJ1-4 and V is TRBV2; maybe TRBD1 (6 bases). The germline V and J ends were trimmed by 1 base and 8 bases, with 11 bases remaining between them. This CDR3 has 14 amino acids. CDR1 and CDR2 from the germline V gene are SNHLY and FYNNEI. The CDR3 sequence: CASSEDRVGEKLFF. The CDR3 DNA is TGTGCCAGCAGTGAAGACAGGGTGGGGGAAAAACTGTTTTTT.

The J gene is TRBJ1-1, the V gene TRBV27, with 8 bases aligning to TRBD1. CDR1 and CDR2 (germline): MNHEY, SMNVEV (reference sequence). The J segment lost 4 bases and the V segment lost 3 bases, leaving 7 bases of the junction unmatched. The CDR3 length is 15 residues. CDR3 loop: CASSLWTGRPTEAFF. The CDR3 bases are TGTGCCAGCAGTTTGTGGACAGGGAGGCCCACTGAAGCTTTCTTT.

The chain recombines TRBV13 with TRBJ2-7, with D possibly matching TRBD2 (6 bases). Trimming took 10 bases from V and 1 from J, leaving 23 bases between them. Germline V gene data show CDR1 as PRHDT and CDR2 as FYEKMQ (reference sequence). The CDR3 sequence is 16 residues long. In DNA form, the CDR3 reads TGTGCCACCCCGTACATTAGGCTAGCGAAATCCTACGAGCAGTACTTC. Translating gives CATPYIRLAKSYEQYF. Full variable domain (rest looked up from reference TRBV13 and TRBJ2-7): AAGVIQSPRHLIKEKRETATLKCYPIPRHDTVYWYQQGPGQDPQFLISFYEKMQSDKGSIPDRFSAQQFSDYHSELNMSSLELGDSALYFCATPYIRLAKSYEQYFGPGTRLTVT.

The chain recombines TRBV7-2 with TRBJ2-1; D is undetermined. The CDR3 loop spans 12 amino acids. CDR1 is SGHTA and CDR2 is FQGNSA in the germline V gene. V lost 1 base, J lost 9 bases, and 7 bases lay in between. The CDR3 region is CASSLGGSEQFF. CDR3 sequence (DNA): TGTGCCAGCAGCTTAGGCGGTAGTGAGCAGTTCTTC.

The chain is built from TRBV19 and TRBJ2-2; D may be TRBD2 (6 bases). The CDR3 contains 14 residues. V was shortened by 7 bases and J by 4 bases, with 13 bases between the two germline ends. Per germline, CDR1 LNHDA and CDR2 SQIVND (reference sequence). CDR3 DNA: TGTGCCAGTACGGGGGTTATGGTCACCGGGGAGCTGTTTTTT. This sequence encodes CASTGVMVTGELFF.

This clone has a single count. The gene calls are TRBV5-6 and TRBJ2-7; D gene unclear. With 0 bases removed from V and 3 bases from J, the gap between germline ends came to 13 bases. CDR3 length: 15 amino acids. The germline V gene encodes CDR1 SGHDT and CDR2 YYEEEE. CDR3 nucleotide sequence: TGTGCCAGCAGCTTGGAGACACATATCCGCTACGAGCAGTACTTC. Protein: CASSLETHIRYEQYF. Combining the CDR3 with reference TRBV5-6 and TRBJ2-7 gives the whole variable domain DAGVTQSPTHLIKTRGQQVTLRCSPKSGHDTVSWYQQALGQGPQFIFQYYEEEERQRGNFPDRFSGHQFPNYSSELNVNALLLGDSALYLCASSLETHIRYEQYFGPGTRLTVT.

The sample holds one count of this clone. The rearrangement links TRBV7-2 to TRBJ2-5, with TRBD2 identical over 8 bases. Germline trimming cut 3 bases from V and 5 bases from J; bases unmatched to any gene: 2. The CDR3 length is 13 residues. Germline CDR1 reads SGHTA; CDR2 reads FQGNSA. The CDR3 loop reads CASSFWTSETQYF. The CDR3 DNA reads as TGTGCCAGCAGCTTTTGGACTAGCGAGACCCAGTACTTC.